The source of this TCR beta chain is a study of blood T cell repertoires in COVID-19. For the study at large: Both acute and convalescent COVID-19 samples were obtained from the United States, Italy and Spain.

In the original workflow: Estimation of nucleated cell counts relied on the amplification of reference gene primers. Generated by immunoSEQ multiplex PCR, the TCRdb table keeps only in-frame clones and is missing some. That table is the source of V, J and clone size, and D and trimming were worked out from the DNA. The repertoire consists of 45,000 to 60,000 clones, with roughly 80% occurring once and the leading ten covering about 5.8%. The J segment lost 7 bases and the V segment lost 0 bases, leaving 2 bases of the junction unmatched. The germline V gene encodes CDR1 MNHEY and CDR2 SMNVEV (reference sequence). The length of the CDR3 is 15 residues. Grouping used clinical history reported by participants in a survey and questionnaire.

The clonotype comes from a woman aged 50 to 60 with acute COVID-19. The specimen sequenced was PBMCs or T cells enriched from blood (not recorded which). This chain uses TRBV27 with TRBJ1-6, with 8 bases lining up with TRBD1. Written as DNA, the CDR3 is TGTGCCAGCAGTTTATCGGACAGGGTGAATTCACCCCTCCACTTT. Translated, it gives CASSLSDRVNSPLHF.